Sequencing of this TCR beta chain was carried out in a study of blood T cell repertoires in COVID-19. Study-level background: Nucleic acid was either cDNA or gDNA, and it came from T cells, B-cell-depleted T cells, or PBMCs.

This CDR3 has 15 residues. Looked up from germline, CDR1 is MNHEY and CDR2 is SVGAGI. The V gene lost 10 bases and the J gene lost 0 bases, with 18 bases spanning the gap. TCRdb's copy holds only in-frame clones and misses some; the assay was immunoSEQ multiplex PCR. The data contain just under 95,000 clones, around 80% of them singletons. The chain carries TRBV6-5 and TRBJ1-1; D is perhaps TRBD1 (5 bases). The material sequenced was peripheral blood. The receptor's source is a human donor in a cohort sampled during active COVID-19. The chain's CDR3 is CAITDRGRLNTEAFF. CDR3 coding DNA: TGTGCCATAACTGACAGAGGCAGATTGAACACTGAAGCTTTCTTT.